The 32 T cell receptor beta chains given below trace back to one sample, sequenced in a study of blood T cells in healthy people across ages. Using a J-beta primer mix together with a sample-barcoded 5' primer, a second PCR was run for roughly 6 to 12 cycles. TCRdb ran MiXCR on the 5' RACE reads and lists one entry per CDR3 protein. Here the sample spans 790,000 or so distinct CDR3 sequences, roughly three fifths being singletons. Sequences were obtained from blood. The receptors were gathered from a man aged 35-49 years in good health.

The rearrangement uses TRBV7-3 and TRBJ2-3; 7 bases fit TRBD1. J gave up 6 bases and V 1 base, and 7 bases lay outside the gene matches. The germline CDR1 and CDR2 sequences are SGHTA and FQGTGA. CDR3 length equals 15 residues. The CDR3 reads CASSLIGGALDTQYF. CDR3 in DNA: TGTGCCAGCAGCTTAATAGGGGGCGCGTTGGATACGCAGTATTTT.

The gene calls are TRBV3-1 and TRBJ2-7; possibly TRBD2 for D (5 bases). Germline CDR1 LGHDT, CDR2 YNNKEL (reference sequence). This CDR3 has 16 amino acids. Trimming shortened V by 3 bases and J by 10 bases, and 25 bases separated the two germline ends. The chain's CDR3 is CASSQSSGNPMNSQYF. CDR3 nucleotide sequence: TGTGCCAGCAGCCAGTCCAGCGGAAACCCTATGAACAGTCAGTACTTC.

The chain combines TRBV9 with TRBJ2-7, with 9 bases matching TRBD2. CDR3 length: 16 amino acids. Germline assignment: CDR1 SGDLS and CDR2 YYNGEE. The V gene end was trimmed by 5 bases and the J gene end by 7 bases; junction bases not matched to a gene: 16. In DNA form, the CDR3 reads TGTGCCAGCAGTCGTGGCGGGAGGGCCGGGATCAATGAGCAGTACTTC. It yields the protein CASSRGGRAGINEQYF.

The chain joins TRBV20-1 to TRBJ2-3; the D gene is possibly TRBD1 (5 bases). Germline-derived CDR1 and CDR2 are DFQATT and SNEGSKA (reference sequence). The CDR3 sequence is 13 residues long. The ends were cut back, 2 bases at V and 2 bases at J, with 8 bases in the middle. CDR3 bases: TGCAGTGCTAGATTGGACAACACAGATACGCAGTATTTT. Amino acid sequence: CSARLDNTDTQYF.

The J gene is TRBJ2-7, the V gene TRBV4-2; no firm D call. Looked up from germline, CDR1 is LGHNA and CDR2 is YNFKEQ. V shed 1 base and J shed 9 bases, with 7 bases lying between them. The CDR3 runs 11 residues. The CDR3, as DNA: TGTGCCAGCAGCCAAGCTGATGCGCAGTACTTC. Translating gives CASSQADAQYF.

The chain joins TRBV5-1 to TRBJ2-3, with 10 bases identical to TRBD2. Germline values: CDR1 SGHRS, CDR2 YFSETQ. V lost 0 bases, J lost 2 bases, and 3 bases stayed unmatched. The CDR3 contains 16 residues. In DNA, the CDR3 is TGCGCCAGCAGCTTGGAAGCGGGGGGGACCACAGATACGCAGTATTTT. This translates into CASSLEAGGTTDTQYF.

The chain uses TRBV7-2 and TRBJ1-2, with D possibly matching TRBD1 (5 bases). The CDR3 length is 16 residues. Germline V gene sequence: CDR1 SGHTA, CDR2 FQGNSA. V was clipped by 4 bases and J by 4 bases, with 19 bases between them. CDR3 residues: CASSSTMAGQTYGYTF. CDR3 sequence (DNA): TGTGCCAGCAGCTCCACCATGGCAGGGCAAACCTATGGCTACACCTTC.

The chain is built from TRBV5-1 and TRBJ1-2, with 8 nucleotides matching TRBD1. The germline V gene encodes CDR1 SGHRS and CDR2 YFSETQ. The CDR3 is 14 amino acids. The trim removed 3 bases at V and 7 bases at J, leaving 8 bases unmatched. CDR3 nucleotide sequence: TGCGCCAGCAGCTCCCTCCAGGGGGCGTCTGGCTACACCTTC. It specifies CASSSLQGASGYTF. The full variable domain, completed using reference TRBV5-1 and TRBJ1-2, is KAGVTQTPRYLIKTRGQQVTLSCSPISGHRSVSWYQQTPGQGLQFLFEYFSETQRNKGNFPGRFSGRQFSNSRSEMNVSTLELGDSALYLCASSSLQGASGYTFGSGTRLTVV.

The chain has TRBV9 and TRBJ2-1; 7 bases match TRBD2. The V gene's germline CDR1 is SGDLS and CDR2 YYNGEE. This CDR3 contains 15 residues. Trimming removed 3 bases from V and 3 bases from J; junction bases left unmatched: 6. This chain's CDR3 is CASSGGGGGYNEQFF. The CDR3, as DNA: TGTGCCAGCAGCGGGGGTGGGGGGGGCTACAATGAGCAGTTCTTC.

This rearrangement joins TRBV20-1 to TRBJ2-7; 10 nucleotides match TRBD2. Trimming cost V 4 bases and J 0 bases; bases outside gene matches: 9. This CDR3 has 16 amino acids. Germline V gene lookup returns CDR1 DFQATT and CDR2 SNEGSKA (reference sequence). CDR3 sequence (DNA): TGCAGTGCTATGACGCCTAGCGGGGGAAGCTCCTACGAGCAGTACTTC. Translation gives CSAMTPSGGSSYEQYF.

This clonotype has a handful of counts. CDR3 nucleotides: TGTGCCAGCAGCCAAGATGGGGACAGACTGCACCAAGAGACCCAGTACTTC. Encoded protein: CASSQDGDRLHQETQYF. V gene TRBV4-2 combines with J gene TRBJ2-4, with 7 bases that match TRBD1. The J call is uncertain, as TRBJ2-5 better fits the DNA end. The CDR3 spans 17 residues. The V gene's germline CDR1 is LGHNA and CDR2 YNFKEQ.

J is TRBJ2-4 and V is TRBV28; D unclear. CDR1 and CDR2 (germline): MDHEN, SYDVKM. Trimming shortened V by 2 bases and J by 15 bases, and 14 bases separated the two germline ends. CDR3 length: 12 residues. This CDR3 reads CASSLSIDERYF. CDR3 coding DNA: TGTGCCAGCAGTTTAAGCATTGACGAGCGGTACTTC.

The chain employs TRBV25-1 and TRBJ2-2, with no clear D. The CDR3 sequence is 12 residues long. The germline V gene has CDR1 MGHDK and CDR2 SYGVNS. Trimming shortened V by 8 bases and J by 5 bases, and 9 bases separated the two germline ends. The CDR3 is CASCVLTGELFF. For the CDR3, the DNA is TGTGCCAGCTGTGTTCTTACCGGGGAGCTGTTTTTT.

This chain connects TRBV20-1 to TRBJ2-4, with D perhaps matching TRBD1 or TRBD2 (5 bases each). Near its end, the DNA agrees better with TRBJ2-7, so the J call may be wrong. CDR1 DFQATT and CDR2 SNEGSKA come from the germline V gene (reference sequence). The CDR3 has 11 residues. CDR3 bases: TGCAGTGCTAGATATGGGGGCGAGCAGTACTTC. This translates into CSARYGGEQYF.

This chain connects TRBV29-1 to TRBJ2-2; 7 positions match TRBD2. Germline CDR1 SQVTM, CDR2 ANQGSEA. V shed 1 base, J shed 4 bases, and the junction held 6 bases outside the gene matches. The CDR3 is made up of 15 amino acids. This CDR3 reads CSVEVGGASTGELFF. The CDR3 nucleotides read TGCAGCGTTGAAGTGGGAGGGGCGAGCACCGGGGAGCTGTTTTTT.

The chain joins TRBV15 to TRBJ2-3, with 7 bases lining up with TRBD2. Per germline, CDR1 LNHNV and CDR2 YYDKDF (reference sequence). Trimming removed 4 bases from V and 4 bases from J; junction bases left unmatched: 14. There are 17 residues in the CDR3. The CDR3 DNA follows: TGTGCCACCAGCACAAAGTTGAGCGGGGTAGTCGCAGATACGCAGTATTTT. Amino acids: CATSTKLSGVVADTQYF.

This clonotype showed up just a few times. The chain has TRBV4-2 and TRBJ2-3, with D possibly being TRBD1 (5 bases). This CDR3 contains 15 residues. CDR1 is LGHNA, CDR2 YNFKEQ, per germline. V was shortened by 4 bases and J by 5 bases, with 16 bases between the two germline ends. CDR3 sequence (DNA): TGTGCCAGCAGCCGGGTTCAGGGCATCGTAGATACGCAGTATTTT. This sequence encodes CASSRVQGIVDTQYF.

Concerning this clonotype: Compared with germline, one end of the junction differs, possibly owing to a read error. The V gene is TRBV19, the J gene TRBJ2-6, with D possibly called TRBD1 or TRBD2 (5 bases each). CDR3 length: 15 residues. Germline CDR1 is LNHDA and CDR2 is SQIVND (reference sequence). CDR3 in DNA: TGTGCCAGTACCCAAGAGGGAACCGGGGCCAACGTCCCGACTTTC. Its protein product is CASTQEGTGANVPTF.

The V and J genes are TRBV7-6 and TRBJ2-3; 10 positions agree with TRBD2. Germline V gene sequence: CDR1 SGHVS, CDR2 FNYEAQ. With 5 bases clipped from V and 0 bases from J, the junction kept 17 bases outside the gene matches. The CDR3 covers 20 residues. In nucleotides, the CDR3 is TGTGCCAGCAGCCCTAACCCTATTGACGTGGGACTAGCGAGCACAGATACGCAGTATTTT. It encodes CASSPNPIDVGLASTDTQYF.

CDR3 residues: CASWDGSYEQYF. CDR3 bases: TGTGCCAGTTGGGACGGCTCCTACGAGCAGTACTTC. The genes are TRBV28 and TRBJ2-7; D possibly matches TRBD1 or TRBD2 (5 bases each). Germline assignment: CDR1 MDHEN and CDR2 SYDVKM. Trimming removed 9 bases at V and 0 bases at J, with 9 bases between. The CDR3 loop spans 12 amino acids.

This chain links TRBV29-1 with TRBJ1-1; 8 bases map to TRBD1. The CDR3 totals 17 residues. Germline V gene lookup returns CDR1 SQVTM and CDR2 ANQGSEA. V dropped 7 bases and J dropped 1; count of bases not matched to a gene: 17. CDR3 in amino acids: CSANSAGTGFGNTEAFF. CDR3 DNA: TGCAGCGCTAACTCCGCGGGGACAGGATTTGGGAACACTGAAGCTTTCTTT.

V usage is TRBV7-8 and J usage is TRBJ2-1; weak D call: TRBD1 (5 bases). Germline CDR1 SGHVS, CDR2 FQNEAQ. The CDR3 totals 15 residues. V was shortened by 1 base and J by 3 bases, with 10 bases between the two germline ends. The CDR3: CASSLVLQGYNEQFF. CDR3 sequence (DNA): TGTGCCAGCAGCTTAGTTCTGCAGGGCTACAATGAGCAGTTCTTC.

This clonotype was found once. The chain employs TRBV3-1 and TRBJ2-7; D is possibly TRBD1 or TRBD2 (5 bases each). The V and J ends lost 6 bases and 2 bases respectively, with 14 bases between them. This CDR3 is built from 14 residues. Germline-derived CDR1 and CDR2 are LGHDT and YNNKEL (reference sequence). DNA for the CDR3: TGTGCCAGCAGGCAACCGGGACCGCCCTACGAGCAGTACTTC. Translating gives CASRQPGPPYEQYF.

A few counts support this clonotype. The chain recombines TRBV7-2 with TRBJ1-6; TRBD1 agrees at 7 bases. This CDR3 comprises 18 residues. CDR1 is SGHTA and CDR2 is FQGNSA in the germline V gene. V lost 4 bases to trimming and J lost 6 bases; unmatched junction nucleotides: 15. CDR3 amino acids: CASSSPGRQGVINSPLHF. DNA of the CDR3: TGTGCCAGCAGCTCCCCTGGTCGGCAGGGGGTAATTAATTCACCCCTCCACTTT.

This clonotype was seen only a few times. The chain combines TRBV9 with TRBJ2-3, with D perhaps TRBD1 or TRBD2 (5 bases each). The ends were cut back, 4 bases at V and 6 bases at J, with 9 bases in the middle. The germline gives CDR1 SGDLS, CDR2 YYNGEE. The CDR3 totals 12 residues. CDR3 in amino acids: CASSTRGDTQYF. CDR3 sequence (DNA): TGTGCCAGCAGCACTAGGGGTGATACGCAGTATTTT.

This sequence joins TRBV4-3 and TRBJ1-4; D call uncertain. The V and J ends lost 0 bases and 1 base respectively, with 6 bases between them. The CDR3 has 15 amino acids. CDR1 and CDR2 from the germline V gene are LGHNA and YSLEER. This CDR3 is CASSQDWVTNEKLFF. CDR3 nucleotide sequence: TGCGCCAGCAGCCAAGATTGGGTAACTAATGAAAAACTGTTTTTT.

The chain combines TRBV5-6 with TRBJ1-1, with TRBD1 identical over 7 bases. V lost 2 bases and J lost 3; bases outside the gene matches: 7. Germline CDR1 reads SGHDT; CDR2 reads YYEEEE. The CDR3 covers 15 residues. CDR3 DNA sequence: TGTGCCAGCAGCTTACGACAGGGAGGGGACACTGAAGCTTTCTTT. As protein: CASSLRQGGDTEAFF. Using reference TRBV5-6 and TRBJ1-1 for the parts outside the CDR3, the full variable domain is DAGVTQSPTHLIKTRGQQVTLRCSPKSGHDTVSWYQQALGQGPQFIFQYYEEEERQRGNFPDRFSGHQFPNYSSELNVNALLLGDSALYLCASSLRQGGDTEAFFGQGTRLTVV.

The table lists this clonotype with a few counts. V and J are TRBV6-5 and TRBJ2-5; D uncertain. V lost 3 bases and J lost 4, with 12 bases in between. Germline CDR1 and CDR2: MNHEY and SVGAGI. The CDR3 runs 14 residues. The CDR3 is CASSYSVVGETQYF. The CDR3 DNA sequence: TGTGCCAGCAGTTATTCGGTCGTAGGAGAGACCCAGTACTTC.

The chain joins TRBV9 to TRBJ1-1, with D hard to call. This CDR3 region has 13 residues. CDR1 is SGDLS and CDR2 is YYNGEE in the germline V gene. V lost 4 bases and J 8 bases, leaving 15 bases between the germline ends. DNA of the CDR3: TGTGCCAGCAGCCAGCGACCGCTTGAAGAAGCTTTCTTT. Residues: CASSQRPLEEAFF. The full variable domain, rest sourced from reference TRBV9 and TRBJ1-1, is DSGVTQTPKHLITATGQRVTLRCSPRSGDLSVYWYQQSLDQGLQFLIQYYNGEERAKGNILERFSAQQFPDLHSELNLSSLELGDSALYFCASSQRPLEEAFFGQGTRLTVV.

The J gene is TRBJ2-7, the V gene TRBV12-3 or TRBV12-4; D is perhaps TRBD1 (6 bases). This CDR3 has 14 amino acids. Trimming cost V 5 bases and J 4 bases, with 15 bases left between them. The CDR3 bases are TGTGCCAGCAGTCGCGGACAGATGAATTACGAGCAGTACTTC. This codes for CASSRGQMNYEQYF.

This CDR3 reads CASSSPQRNNEQFF. DNA for the CDR3: TGCGCCAGCAGCTCACCACAGAGAAACAATGAGCAGTTCTTC. The rearrangement uses TRBV5-1 and TRBJ2-1; D gene uncertain. V gave up 3 bases and J gave up 5 bases, with 12 bases separating them. CDR3 length equals 14 residues. In germline, CDR1 is SGHRS, CDR2 YFSETQ.

This clonotype was detected only a few times. The chain joins TRBV7-2 to TRBJ2-5; either TRBD1 or TRBD2 may fit D (5 bases each). The ends were cut back, 5 bases at V and 6 bases at J, with 19 bases in the middle. The CDR3 is 15 residues long. Per the germline V gene, CDR1 is SGHTA and CDR2 is FQGNSA. The DNA for the CDR3 is TGTGCCAGCAGCGCAGAGACCGGGACGGGCAAGACCCAGTACTTC. It codes for CASSAETGTGKTQYF.